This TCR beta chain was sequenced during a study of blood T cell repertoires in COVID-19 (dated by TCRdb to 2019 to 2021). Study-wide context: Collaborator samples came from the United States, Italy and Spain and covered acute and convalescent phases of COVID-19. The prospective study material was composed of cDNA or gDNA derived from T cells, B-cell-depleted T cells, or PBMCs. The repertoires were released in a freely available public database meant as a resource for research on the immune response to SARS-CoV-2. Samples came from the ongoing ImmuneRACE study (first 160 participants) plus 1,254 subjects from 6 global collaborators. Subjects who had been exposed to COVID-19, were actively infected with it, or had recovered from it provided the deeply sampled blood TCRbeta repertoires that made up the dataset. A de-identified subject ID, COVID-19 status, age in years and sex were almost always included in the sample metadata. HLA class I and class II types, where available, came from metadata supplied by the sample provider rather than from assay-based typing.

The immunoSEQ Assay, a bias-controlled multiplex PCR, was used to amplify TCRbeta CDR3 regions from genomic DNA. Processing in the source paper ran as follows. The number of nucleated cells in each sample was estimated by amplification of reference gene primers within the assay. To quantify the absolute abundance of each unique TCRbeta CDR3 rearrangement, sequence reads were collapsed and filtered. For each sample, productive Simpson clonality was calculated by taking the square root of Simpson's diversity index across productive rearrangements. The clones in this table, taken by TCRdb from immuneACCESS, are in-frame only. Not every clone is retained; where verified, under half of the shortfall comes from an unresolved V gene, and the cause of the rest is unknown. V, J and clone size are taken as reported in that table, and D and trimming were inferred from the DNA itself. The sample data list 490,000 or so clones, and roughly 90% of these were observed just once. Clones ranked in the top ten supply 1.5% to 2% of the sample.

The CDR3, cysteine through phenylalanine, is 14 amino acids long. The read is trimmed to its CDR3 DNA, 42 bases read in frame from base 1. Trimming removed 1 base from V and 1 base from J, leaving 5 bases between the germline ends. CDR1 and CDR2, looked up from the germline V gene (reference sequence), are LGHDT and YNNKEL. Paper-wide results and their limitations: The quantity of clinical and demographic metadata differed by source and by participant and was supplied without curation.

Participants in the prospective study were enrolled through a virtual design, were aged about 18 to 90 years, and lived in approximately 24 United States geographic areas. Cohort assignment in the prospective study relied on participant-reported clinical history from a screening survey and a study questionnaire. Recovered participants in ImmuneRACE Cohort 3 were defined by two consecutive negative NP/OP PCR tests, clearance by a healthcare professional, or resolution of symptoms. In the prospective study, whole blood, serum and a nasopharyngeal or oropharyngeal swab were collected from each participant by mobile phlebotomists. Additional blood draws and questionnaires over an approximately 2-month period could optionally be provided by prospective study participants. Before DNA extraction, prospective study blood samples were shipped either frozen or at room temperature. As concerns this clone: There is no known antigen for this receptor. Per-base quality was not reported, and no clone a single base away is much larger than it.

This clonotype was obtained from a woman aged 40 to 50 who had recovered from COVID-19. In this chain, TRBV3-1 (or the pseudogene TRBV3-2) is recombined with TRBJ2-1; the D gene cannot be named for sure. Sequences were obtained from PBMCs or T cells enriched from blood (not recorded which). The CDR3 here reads CASSQVLSYNEQFF. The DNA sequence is TGTGCCAGCAGCCAAGTGCTATCCTACAATGAGCAGTTCTTC.